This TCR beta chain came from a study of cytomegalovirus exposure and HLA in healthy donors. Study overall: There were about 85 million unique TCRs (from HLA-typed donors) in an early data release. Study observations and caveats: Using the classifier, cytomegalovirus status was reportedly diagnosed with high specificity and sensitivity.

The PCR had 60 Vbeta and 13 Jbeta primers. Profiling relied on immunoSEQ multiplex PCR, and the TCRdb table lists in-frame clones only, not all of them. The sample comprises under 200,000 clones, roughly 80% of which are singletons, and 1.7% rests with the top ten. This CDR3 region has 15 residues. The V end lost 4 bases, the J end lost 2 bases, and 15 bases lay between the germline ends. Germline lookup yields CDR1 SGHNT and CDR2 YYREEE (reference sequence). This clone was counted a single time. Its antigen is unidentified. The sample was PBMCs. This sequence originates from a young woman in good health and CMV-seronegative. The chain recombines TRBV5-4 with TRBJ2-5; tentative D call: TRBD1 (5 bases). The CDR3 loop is CASSPDTEIQETQYF. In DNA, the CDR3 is TGTGCCAGCAGCCCGGACACTGAGATACAAGAGACCCAGTACTTC.